The 5 T cell receptor beta chains below all came from one sample that was sequenced in a study of regulatory T cells in long-lasting Graves disease. Arm-PCR of CDR3 regions with iRepertoire HTBI primers generated TCR beta libraries. MiXCR, run by TCRdb on the multiplex PCR reads, gives a single entry per CDR3 protein. The sample carries hundreds of thousands of distinct CDR3 sequences, roughly 14% recorded once. Time point indicated: newly diagnosed GD, antithyroid drugs for less than 3 months. PBMCs provided the RNA from which the TCR library was made. These same data were also listed under a study on T cells in Graves' hyperthyroidism and ophthalmopathy.

Here the sequenced sample was peripheral blood mononuclear cells (PBMCs), taken at new diagnosis, from a patient treated with antithyroid drugs. All receptors come from a man aged 25 to 40 with Graves disease.

In regard to this clonotype: This may come from a read error, since a much larger clone is one base off. It is likely a read error, because the conserved phenylalanine at the end of the CDR3 is missing. The chain links TRBV29-1 to TRBJ2-7, with 12 bases matching TRBD2. Germline assignment: CDR1 SQVTM and CDR2 ANQGSEA. V was clipped by 3 bases and J by 1 base; unmatched bases: 4. The CDR3 totals 15 residues. This CDR3 is CSVERLAGVSYEQYL. CDR3 coding DNA: TGCAGCGTTGAGAGACTAGCGGGAGTTTCCTACGAGCAGTACTTA.

This clonotype was recorded many times. The chain has TRBV27 and TRBJ2-5; 10 bases fit TRBD1. The V gene's germline CDR1 is MNHEY and CDR2 SMNVEV (reference sequence). The CDR3 totals 15 residues. Trimming took 8 bases from V and 4 from J; bases not matched to a gene: 10. The CDR3 region is CASRYSGTGVETQYF. CDR3 DNA sequence: TGTGCCAGCCGATACTCCGGGACAGGGGTAGAGACCCAGTACTTC.

Many counts were recorded for this clonotype. This chain links TRBV20-1 with TRBJ2-7; 8 positions match TRBD2. The trim removed 4 bases at V and 7 bases at J, leaving 15 bases unmatched. The germline V gene encodes CDR1 DFQATT and CDR2 SNEGSKA (reference sequence). The CDR3 totals 15 residues. CDR3 residues: CSAISGTSPNTEQYF. The CDR3 DNA sequence: TGCAGTGCTATCTCCGGGACTAGTCCCAACACGGAGCAGTACTTC.

This clonotype showed up many times. V usage is TRBV30 and J usage is TRBJ2-1; no clear D gene. V was pared by 1 base and J by 5 bases, with 9 bases between. Per the germline V gene, CDR1 is GTSNPN and CDR2 is SVGIG (reference sequence). The CDR3 runs 13 residues. This chain's CDR3 is CAWSGGRDNEQFF. The CDR3 coding sequence is TGTGCCTGGAGTGGAGGAAGAGACAATGAGCAGTTCTTC.

This clonotype has a count of ten or more. The J gene is TRBJ2-3, the V gene TRBV28; 10 positions agree with TRBD2. CDR1 is MDHEN and CDR2 is SYDVKM in the germline V gene. V trimming: 6 bases; J trimming: 5 bases; junction bases outside the gene matches: 8. This CDR3 is 15 amino acids long. The CDR3 loop is CASSQLAGLGDTQYF. In nucleotides, the CDR3 is TGTGCCAGCAGCCAACTAGCGGGATTAGGAGATACGCAGTATTTT.